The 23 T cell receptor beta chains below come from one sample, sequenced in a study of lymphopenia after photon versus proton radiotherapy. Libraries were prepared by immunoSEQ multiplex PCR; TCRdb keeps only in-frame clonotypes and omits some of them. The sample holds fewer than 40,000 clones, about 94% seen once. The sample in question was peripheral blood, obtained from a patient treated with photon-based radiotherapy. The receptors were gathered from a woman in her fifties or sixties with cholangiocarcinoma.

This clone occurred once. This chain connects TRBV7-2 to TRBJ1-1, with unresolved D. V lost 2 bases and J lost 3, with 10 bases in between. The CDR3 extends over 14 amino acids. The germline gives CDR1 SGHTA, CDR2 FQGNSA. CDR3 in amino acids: CASSLNSGYTEAFF. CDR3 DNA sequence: TGTGCCAGCAGCTTAAACTCCGGCTACACTGAAGCTTTCTTT. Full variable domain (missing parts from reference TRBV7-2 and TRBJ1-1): GAGVSQSPSNKVTEKGKDVELRCDPISGHTALYWYRQSLGQGLEFLIYFQGNSAPDKSGLPSDRFSAERTGGSVSTLTIQRTQQEDSAVYLCASSLNSGYTEAFFGQGTRLTVV.

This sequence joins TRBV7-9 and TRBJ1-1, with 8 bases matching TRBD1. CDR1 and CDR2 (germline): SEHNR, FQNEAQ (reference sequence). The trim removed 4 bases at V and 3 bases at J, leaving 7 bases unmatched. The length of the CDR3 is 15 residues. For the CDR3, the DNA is TGTGCCAGCAGCTCCCAGACAGGGGTGGACACTGAAGCTTTCTTT. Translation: CASSSQTGVDTEAFF.

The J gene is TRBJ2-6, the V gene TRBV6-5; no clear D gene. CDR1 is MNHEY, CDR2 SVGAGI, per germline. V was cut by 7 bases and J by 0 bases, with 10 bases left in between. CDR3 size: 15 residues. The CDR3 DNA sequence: TGTGCCAGCACGAGGCAGAGCTCTGGGGCCAACGTCCTGACTTTC. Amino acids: CASTRQSSGANVLTF.

The CDR3 loop reads CASSLSGGGNTIYF. CDR3 in DNA: TGTGCCAGCAGTCTTTCAGGGGGTGGAAACACCATATATTTT. V gene TRBV6-6 combines with J gene TRBJ1-3, with 7 bases lining up with TRBD1. Germline CDR1 and CDR2: MNHNY and SVGAGI (reference sequence). J gave up 3 bases and V 5 bases, and 4 bases lay outside the gene matches. This CDR3 region has 14 residues.

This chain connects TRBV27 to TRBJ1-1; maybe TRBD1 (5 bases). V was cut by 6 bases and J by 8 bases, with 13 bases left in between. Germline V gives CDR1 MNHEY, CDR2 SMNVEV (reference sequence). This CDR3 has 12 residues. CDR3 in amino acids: CASRQGGGEAFF. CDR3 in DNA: TGTGCCAGCAGACAAGGTGGGGGGGAAGCTTTCTTT.

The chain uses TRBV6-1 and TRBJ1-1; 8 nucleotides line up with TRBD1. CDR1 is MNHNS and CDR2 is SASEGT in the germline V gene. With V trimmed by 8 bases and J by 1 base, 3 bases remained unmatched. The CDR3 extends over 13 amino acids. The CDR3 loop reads CASGTGQNTEAFF. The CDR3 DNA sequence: TGTGCCAGCGGGACAGGACAGAACACTGAAGCTTTCTTT.

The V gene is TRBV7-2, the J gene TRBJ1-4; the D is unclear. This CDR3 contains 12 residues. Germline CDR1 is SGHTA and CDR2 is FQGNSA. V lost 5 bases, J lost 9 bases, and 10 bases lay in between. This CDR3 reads CASSPRGQKLFF. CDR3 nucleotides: TGTGCCAGCAGCCCCAGAGGGCAAAAACTGTTTTTT.

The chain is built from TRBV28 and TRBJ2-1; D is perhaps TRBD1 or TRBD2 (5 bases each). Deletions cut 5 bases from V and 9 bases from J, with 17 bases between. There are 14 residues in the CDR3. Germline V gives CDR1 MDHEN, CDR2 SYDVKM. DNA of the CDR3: TGTGCCAGCAGTGACCTTTGGGGGTCCCCTGAGCAGTTCTTC. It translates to CASSDLWGSPEQFF.

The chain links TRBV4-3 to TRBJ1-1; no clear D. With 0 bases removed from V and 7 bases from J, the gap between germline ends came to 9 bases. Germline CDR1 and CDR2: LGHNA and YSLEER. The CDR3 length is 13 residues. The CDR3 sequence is CASSQDRHREAFF. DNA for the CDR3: TGCGCCAGCAGCCAAGATAGGCACCGTGAAGCTTTCTTT.

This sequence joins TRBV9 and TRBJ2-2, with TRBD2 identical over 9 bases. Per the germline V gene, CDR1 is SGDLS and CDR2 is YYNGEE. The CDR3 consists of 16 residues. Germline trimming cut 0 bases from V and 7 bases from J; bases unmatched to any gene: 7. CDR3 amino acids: CASSVGAGGLGGELFF. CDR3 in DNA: TGTGCCAGCAGCGTAGGAGCGGGGGGCCTCGGCGGGGAGCTGTTTTTT.

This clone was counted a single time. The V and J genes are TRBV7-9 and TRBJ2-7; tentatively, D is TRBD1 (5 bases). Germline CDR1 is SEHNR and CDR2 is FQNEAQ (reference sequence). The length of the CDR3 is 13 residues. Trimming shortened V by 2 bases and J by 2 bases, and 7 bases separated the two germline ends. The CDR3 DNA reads TGTGCCAGCAGCTTACTAGGGGCCTACGAGCAGTACTTC. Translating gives CASSLLGAYEQYF.

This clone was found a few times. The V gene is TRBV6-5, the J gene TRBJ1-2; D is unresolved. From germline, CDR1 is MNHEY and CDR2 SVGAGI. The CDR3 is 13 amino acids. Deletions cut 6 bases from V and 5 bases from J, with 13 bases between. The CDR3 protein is CASRASETYGYTF. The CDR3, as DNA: TGTGCCAGCAGAGCTTCAGAAACTTATGGCTACACCTTC.

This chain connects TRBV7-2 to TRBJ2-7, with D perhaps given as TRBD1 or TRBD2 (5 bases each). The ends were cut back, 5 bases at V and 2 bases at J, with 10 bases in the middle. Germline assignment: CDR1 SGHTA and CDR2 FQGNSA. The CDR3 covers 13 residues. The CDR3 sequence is CASSRDGPYEQYF. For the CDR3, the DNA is TGTGCCAGCAGCAGGGACGGCCCCTACGAGCAGTACTTC.

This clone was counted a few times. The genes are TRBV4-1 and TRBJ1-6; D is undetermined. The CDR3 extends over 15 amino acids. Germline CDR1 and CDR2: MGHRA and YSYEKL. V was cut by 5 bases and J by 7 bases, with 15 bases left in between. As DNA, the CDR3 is TGCGCCAGCAGCTCCCGGGATGCTGGCAATTCACCCCTCCACTTT. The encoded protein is CASSSRDAGNSPLHF.

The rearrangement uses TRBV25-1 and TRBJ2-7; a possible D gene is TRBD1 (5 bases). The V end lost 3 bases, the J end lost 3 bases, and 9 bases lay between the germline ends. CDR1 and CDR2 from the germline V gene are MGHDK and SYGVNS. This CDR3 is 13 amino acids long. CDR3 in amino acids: CASSDRENYEQYF. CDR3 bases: TGTGCCAGCAGTGACAGGGAAAACTACGAGCAGTACTTC.

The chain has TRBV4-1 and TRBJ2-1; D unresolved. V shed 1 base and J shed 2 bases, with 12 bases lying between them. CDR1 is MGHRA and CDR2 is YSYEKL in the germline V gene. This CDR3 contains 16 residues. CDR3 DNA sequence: TGCGCCAGCAGCCAAGGAGTGGTAGGGCCCTACAATGAGCAGTTCTTC. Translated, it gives CASSQGVVGPYNEQFF.

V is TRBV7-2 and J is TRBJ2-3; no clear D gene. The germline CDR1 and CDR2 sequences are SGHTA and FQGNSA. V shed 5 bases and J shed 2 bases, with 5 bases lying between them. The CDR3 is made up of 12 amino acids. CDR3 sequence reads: CASSPFTDTQYF. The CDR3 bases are TGTGCCAGCAGCCCCTTCACAGATACGCAGTATTTT.

The chain's CDR3 is CATSPYEQYF. DNA for the CDR3: TGTGCCACCTCTCCCTACGAGCAGTACTTC. The rearrangement uses TRBV5-6 and TRBJ2-7; D unresolved. Germline V gene lookup returns CDR1 SGHDT and CDR2 YYEEEE. This CDR3 is built from 10 residues. V was cut by 9 bases and J by 2 bases, with 6 bases left in between.

CDR3 region: CASSPWGIRSTGELFF. The CDR3 nucleotides read TGTGCCAGCAGCCCATGGGGGATCAGGTCCACCGGGGAGCTGTTTTTT. This chain uses TRBV7-2 with TRBJ2-2; D is possibly TRBD1 or TRBD2 (5 bases each). V shed 5 bases and J shed 4 bases, with 17 bases lying between them. CDR3 length equals 16 residues. Germline lookup yields CDR1 SGHTA and CDR2 FQGNSA.

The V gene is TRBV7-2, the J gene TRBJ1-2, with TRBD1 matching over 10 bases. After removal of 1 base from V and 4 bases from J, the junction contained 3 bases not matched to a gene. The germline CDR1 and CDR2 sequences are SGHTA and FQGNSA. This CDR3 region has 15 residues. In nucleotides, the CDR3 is TGTGCCAGCAGCTTAGGACAGGGGGCGAGCTATGGCTACACCTTC. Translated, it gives CASSLGQGASYGYTF.

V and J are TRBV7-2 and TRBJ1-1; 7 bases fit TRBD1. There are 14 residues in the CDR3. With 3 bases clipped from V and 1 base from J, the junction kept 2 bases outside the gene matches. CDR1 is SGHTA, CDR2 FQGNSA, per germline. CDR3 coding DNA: TGTGCCAGCAGCTTGGGACAGCAGAACACTGAAGCTTTCTTT. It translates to CASSLGQQNTEAFF.

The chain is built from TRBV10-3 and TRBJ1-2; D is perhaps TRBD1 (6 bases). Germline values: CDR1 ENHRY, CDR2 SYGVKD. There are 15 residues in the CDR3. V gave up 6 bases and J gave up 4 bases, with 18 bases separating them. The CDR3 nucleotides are TGTGCCATCAGCCCCGGGGGGGGCAATGGCTATGGCTACACCTTC. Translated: CAISPGGGNGYGYTF.

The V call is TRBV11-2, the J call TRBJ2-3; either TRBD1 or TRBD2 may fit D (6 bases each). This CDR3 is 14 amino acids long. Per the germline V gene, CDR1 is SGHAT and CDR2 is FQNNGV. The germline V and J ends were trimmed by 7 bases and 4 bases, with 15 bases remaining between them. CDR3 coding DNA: TGTGCCAGCATTTCCCTGGGGGGCGCAGATACGCAGTATTTT. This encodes CASISLGGADTQYF.